The clone carrying this T cell receptor beta chain is termed medium-sized. This sample is drawn from a study of CD4 and CD8 cells across lung adenocarcinoma regions. The ends were cut back, 6 bases at V and 9 bases at J, with 12 bases in the middle. This CDR3 is built from 12 residues. In germline, CDR1 is MGHDK, CDR2 SYGVNS. TCRdb re-called the PCR reads with MiXCR, one entry per CDR3 protein. The sample holds 9,500 to 11,000 distinct CDR3 sequences, about 55% seen once. Localized lung adenocarcinoma, a non-small cell lung cancer, affected the donors. The chain links TRBV25-1 to TRBJ2-1; weak D call: TRBD1 (6 bases). The source is a male donor with lung adenocarcinoma. The CD4 and CD8 labels of this study may be unreliable. Input material: CD4+ T cells from the center of a lung tumor. CDR3 loop: CASRTGGGEQFF. CDR3 nucleotide sequence: TGTGCCAGCAGGACAGGTGGGGGTGAGCAGTTCTTC.